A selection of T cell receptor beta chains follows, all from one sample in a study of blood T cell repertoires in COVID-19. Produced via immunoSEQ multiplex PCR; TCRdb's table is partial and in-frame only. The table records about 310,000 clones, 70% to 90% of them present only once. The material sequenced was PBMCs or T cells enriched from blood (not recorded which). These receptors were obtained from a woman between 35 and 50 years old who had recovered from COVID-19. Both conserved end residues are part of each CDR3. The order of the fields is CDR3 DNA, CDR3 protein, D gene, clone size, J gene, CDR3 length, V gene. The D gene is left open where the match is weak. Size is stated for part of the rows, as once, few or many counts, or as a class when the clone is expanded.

cdr3_nt: TGTGCCAGTTCAAATCGGACAGGGGGCGGCTACACCTTC
cdr3_aa: CASSNRTGGGYTF
d_call: TRBD1
clone_size: NA
j_call: TRBJ1-2
cdr3_length: 13
v_call: TRBV18

cdr3_nt: TGTGCCAGCAGCTCCTGGTCGACGGCCGCGGGGAGCACAGATACGCAGTATTTT
cdr3_aa: CASSSWSTAAGSTDTQYF
d_call: NA
clone_size: NA
j_call: TRBJ2-3
cdr3_length: 18
v_call: TRBV12-1

cdr3_nt: TGTGCCAGTAGTAGGGGGCAGGACAGGACCTATGGCTACACCTTC
cdr3_aa: CASSRGQDRTYGYTF
d_call: TRBD1
clone_size: NA
j_call: TRBJ1-2
cdr3_length: 15
v_call: TRBV19

cdr3_nt: TGCAGCGCGATCAGGGACACTGAAGCTTTCTTT
cdr3_aa: CSAIRDTEAFF
d_call: NA
clone_size: NA
j_call: TRBJ1-1
cdr3_length: 11
v_call: TRBV29-1

cdr3_nt: TGTGCCTGGAGTGGACTAGCGGGAGCTTCCCATGAGCAGTTCTTC
cdr3_aa: CAWSGLAGASHEQFF
d_call: TRBD2
clone_size: once
j_call: TRBJ2-1
cdr3_length: 15
v_call: TRBV30

cdr3_nt: TGTGCCAGCAGCTTAGACGGTCTCAATCAGCCCCAGCATTTT
cdr3_aa: CASSLDGLNQPQHF
d_call: NA
clone_size: NA
j_call: TRBJ1-5
cdr3_length: 14
v_call: TRBV11-2

cdr3_nt: TGTGCCAGCAGCGGCCAAGACTCCTACAATGAGCAGTTCTTC
cdr3_aa: CASSGQDSYNEQFF
d_call: NA
clone_size: NA
j_call: TRBJ2-1
cdr3_length: 14
v_call: TRBV7-9

cdr3_nt: TGTGCCAGCAGCCTCCCCCCAGGGAGCACAGATACGCAGTATTTT
cdr3_aa: CASSLPPGSTDTQYF
d_call: NA
clone_size: NA
j_call: TRBJ2-3
cdr3_length: 15
v_call: TRBV6-2/TRBV6-3

cdr3_nt: TGCGCCAGCAGCCAAGATAGGGGGGGTGTGAACACTGAAGCTTTCTTT
cdr3_aa: CASSQDRGGVNTEAFF
d_call: NA
clone_size: NA
j_call: TRBJ1-1
cdr3_length: 16
v_call: TRBV4-3

cdr3_nt: TGTGCCAGCAGCTTGCAGGGGGCGGGTCAGCCCCAGCATTTT
cdr3_aa: CASSLQGAGQPQHF
d_call: TRBD1
clone_size: NA
j_call: TRBJ1-5
cdr3_length: 14
v_call: TRBV5-4

cdr3_nt: TGTGCCAGCAGCTTAAGTCTAGCGGGAGATGATGAGCAGTTCTTC
cdr3_aa: CASSLSLAGDDEQFF
d_call: TRBD2
clone_size: NA
j_call: TRBJ2-1
cdr3_length: 15
v_call: TRBV7-6

cdr3_nt: TGTGCCAGCAGTGACGCAGGGTCGGGCACTGAAGCTTTCTTT
cdr3_aa: CASSDAGSGTEAFF
d_call: NA
clone_size: NA
j_call: TRBJ1-1
cdr3_length: 14
v_call: TRBV25-1

cdr3_nt: TGTGCCAGCAGAGCCCCAGGCGACTACGAGCAGTACTTC
cdr3_aa: CASRAPGDYEQYF
d_call: NA
clone_size: NA
j_call: TRBJ2-7
cdr3_length: 13
v_call: TRBV2

cdr3_nt: TGTGCCAGCAGGGGACAATACAATGAGCAGTTCTTC
cdr3_aa: CASRGQYNEQFF
d_call: NA
clone_size: NA
j_call: TRBJ2-1
cdr3_length: 12
v_call: TRBV2

cdr3_nt: TGTGCCAGCAGCTTAGTCGCGGTCGGGGAGCTGTTTTTT
cdr3_aa: CASSLVAVGELFF
d_call: NA
clone_size: NA
j_call: TRBJ2-2
cdr3_length: 13
v_call: TRBV7-9